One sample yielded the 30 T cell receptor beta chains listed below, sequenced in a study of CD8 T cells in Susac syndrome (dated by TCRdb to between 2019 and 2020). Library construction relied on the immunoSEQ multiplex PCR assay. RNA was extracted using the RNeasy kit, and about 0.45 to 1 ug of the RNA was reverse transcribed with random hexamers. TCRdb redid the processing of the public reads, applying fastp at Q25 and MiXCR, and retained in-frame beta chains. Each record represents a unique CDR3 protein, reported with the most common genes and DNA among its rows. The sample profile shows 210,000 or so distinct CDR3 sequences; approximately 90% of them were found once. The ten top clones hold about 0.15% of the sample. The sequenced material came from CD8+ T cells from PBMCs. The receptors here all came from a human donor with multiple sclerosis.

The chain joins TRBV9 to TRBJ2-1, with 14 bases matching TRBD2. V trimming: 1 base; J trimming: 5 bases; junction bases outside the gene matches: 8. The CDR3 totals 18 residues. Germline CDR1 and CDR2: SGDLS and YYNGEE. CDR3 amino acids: CASSVSGTSGRRNNEQFF. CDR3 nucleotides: TGTGCCAGCAGCGTATCCGGGACTAGCGGGAGAAGGAACAATGAGCAGTTCTTC.

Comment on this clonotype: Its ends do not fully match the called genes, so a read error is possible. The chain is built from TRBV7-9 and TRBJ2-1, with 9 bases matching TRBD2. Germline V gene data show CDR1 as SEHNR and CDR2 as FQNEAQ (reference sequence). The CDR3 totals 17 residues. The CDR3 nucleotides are TGTGCCAGCAGTTTAGATGTAGCGGGAGCCCCTCCCAATGAGCAGTTCTTC. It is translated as CASSLDVAGAPPNEQFF. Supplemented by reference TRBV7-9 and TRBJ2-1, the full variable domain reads DTGVSQNPRHKITKRGQNVTFRCDPISEHNRLYWYRQTLGQGPEFLTYFQNEAQLEKSRLLSDRFSAERPKGSFSTLEIQRTEQGDSAMYLCASSLDVAGAPPNEQFFGPGTRLTVL.

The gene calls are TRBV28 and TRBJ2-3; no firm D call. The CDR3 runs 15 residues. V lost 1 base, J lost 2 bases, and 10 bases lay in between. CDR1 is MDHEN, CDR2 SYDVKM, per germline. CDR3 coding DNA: TGTGCCAGCAGTTTATTCCAGGCTAACACAGATACGCAGTATTTT. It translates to CASSLFQANTDTQYF.

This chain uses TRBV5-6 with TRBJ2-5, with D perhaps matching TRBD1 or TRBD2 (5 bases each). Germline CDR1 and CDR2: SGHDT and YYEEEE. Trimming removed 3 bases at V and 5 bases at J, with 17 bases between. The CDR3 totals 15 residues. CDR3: CASSSWDLIGETQYF. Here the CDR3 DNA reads TGTGCCAGCAGCTCCTGGGACCTCATCGGGGAGACCCAGTACTTC.

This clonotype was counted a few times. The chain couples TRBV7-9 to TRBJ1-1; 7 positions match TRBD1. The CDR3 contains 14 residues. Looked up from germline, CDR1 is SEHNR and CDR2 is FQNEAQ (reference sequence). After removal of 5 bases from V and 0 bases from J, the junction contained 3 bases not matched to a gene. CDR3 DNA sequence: TGTGCCAGCAGCCCAGGGGGAGTGAACACTGAAGCTTTCTTT. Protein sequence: CASSPGGVNTEAFF.

Here the CDR3 DNA reads TGCGCCAGCAGCCAAGAAGTAGTCTACGAGCAGTACTTC. As protein: CASSQEVVYEQYF. The chain links TRBV4-1 to TRBJ2-7, with D unclear. This CDR3 spans 13 amino acids. The germline V gene encodes CDR1 MGHRA and CDR2 YSYEKL. Trimming took off 0 bases at V and 3 bases at J, with 6 bases between the two ends.

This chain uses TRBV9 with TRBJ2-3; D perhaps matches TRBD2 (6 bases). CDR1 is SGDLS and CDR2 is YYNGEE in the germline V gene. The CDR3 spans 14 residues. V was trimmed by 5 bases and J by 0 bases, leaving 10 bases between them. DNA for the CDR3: TGTGCCAGCAGAGCGGGCACTAGCACAGATACGCAGTATTTT. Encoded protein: CASRAGTSTDTQYF.

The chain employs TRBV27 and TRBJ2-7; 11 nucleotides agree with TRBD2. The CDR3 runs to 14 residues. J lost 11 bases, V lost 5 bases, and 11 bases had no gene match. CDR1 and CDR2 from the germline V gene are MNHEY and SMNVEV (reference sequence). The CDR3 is CASSGGTSGTREYF. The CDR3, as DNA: TGTGCCAGCAGTGGGGGGACTAGCGGTACCCGAGAGTACTTC.

CDR3 region: CAWSAGGEKLFF. The CDR3 DNA reads TGTGCCTGGAGTGCAGGGGGGGAAAAACTGTTTTTT. J is TRBJ1-4 and V is TRBV30, with 7 bases identical to TRBD1. The trim removed 1 base at V and 8 bases at J, leaving 1 base unmatched. The CDR3 consists of 12 residues. Germline V gives CDR1 GTSNPN, CDR2 SVGIG (reference sequence). Variable domain in full (rest from reference TRBV30 and TRBJ1-4): SQTIHQWPATLVQPVGSPLSLECTVEGTSNPNLYWYRQAAGRGLQLLFYSVGIGQISSEVPQNLSASRPQDRQFILSSKKLLLSDSGFYLCAWSAGGEKLFFGSGTQLSVL.

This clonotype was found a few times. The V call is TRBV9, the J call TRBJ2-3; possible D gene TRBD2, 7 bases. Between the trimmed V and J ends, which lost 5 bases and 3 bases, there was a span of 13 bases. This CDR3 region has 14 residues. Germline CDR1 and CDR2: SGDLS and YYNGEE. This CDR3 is CASSAGGRTDTQYF. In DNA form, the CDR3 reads TGTGCCAGCAGTGCCGGGGGGCGAACAGATACGCAGTATTTT.

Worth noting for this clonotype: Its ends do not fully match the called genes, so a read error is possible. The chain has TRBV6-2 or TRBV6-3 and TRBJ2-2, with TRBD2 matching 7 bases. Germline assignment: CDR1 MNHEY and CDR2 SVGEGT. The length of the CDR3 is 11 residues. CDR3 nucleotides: TGTGCCAGCAGTTACAGCGGGGAGCGGGTTTTT. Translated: CASSYSGERVF.

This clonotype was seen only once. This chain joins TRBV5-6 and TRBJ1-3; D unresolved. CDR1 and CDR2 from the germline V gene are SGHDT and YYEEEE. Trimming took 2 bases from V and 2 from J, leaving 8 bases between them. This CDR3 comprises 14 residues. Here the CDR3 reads CASSFWRTGNTIYF. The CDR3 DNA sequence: TGTGCCAGCAGCTTCTGGAGGACTGGAAACACCATATATTTT.

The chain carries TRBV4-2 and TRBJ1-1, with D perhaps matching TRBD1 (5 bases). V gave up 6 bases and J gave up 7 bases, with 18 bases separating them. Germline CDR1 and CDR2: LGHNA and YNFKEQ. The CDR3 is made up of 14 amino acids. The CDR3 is CASRQYETAVEAFF. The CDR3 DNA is TGTGCCAGCAGACAATACGAGACAGCCGTTGAAGCTTTCTTT.

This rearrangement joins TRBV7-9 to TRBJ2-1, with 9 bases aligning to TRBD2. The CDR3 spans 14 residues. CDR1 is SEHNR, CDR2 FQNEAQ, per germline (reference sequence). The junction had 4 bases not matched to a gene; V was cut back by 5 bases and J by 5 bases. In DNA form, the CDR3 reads TGTGCCAGCAGCACTTGGACTAGCGACAATGAGCAGTTCTTC. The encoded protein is CASSTWTSDNEQFF.

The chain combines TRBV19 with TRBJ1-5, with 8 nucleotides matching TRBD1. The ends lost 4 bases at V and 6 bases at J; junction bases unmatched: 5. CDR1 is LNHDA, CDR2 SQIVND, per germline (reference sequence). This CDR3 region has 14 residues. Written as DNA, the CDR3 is TGTGCCAGTAGTAGAGCAGGGGGCGGTCAGCCCCAGCATTTT. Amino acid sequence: CASSRAGGGQPQHF.

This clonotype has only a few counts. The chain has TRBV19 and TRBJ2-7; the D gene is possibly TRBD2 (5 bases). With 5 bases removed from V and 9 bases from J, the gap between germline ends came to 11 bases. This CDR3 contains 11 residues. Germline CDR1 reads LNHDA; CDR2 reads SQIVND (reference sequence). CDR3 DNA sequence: TGTGCCAGTAGTGTACGAGGAGGGCAGTACTTC. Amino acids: CASSVRGGQYF. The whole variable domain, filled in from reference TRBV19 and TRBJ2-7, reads DGGITQSPKYLFRKEGQNVTLSCEQNLNHDAMYWYRQDPGQGLRLIYYSQIVNDFQKGDIAEGYSVSREKKESFPLTVTSAQKNPTAFYLCASSVRGGQYFGPGTRLTVT.

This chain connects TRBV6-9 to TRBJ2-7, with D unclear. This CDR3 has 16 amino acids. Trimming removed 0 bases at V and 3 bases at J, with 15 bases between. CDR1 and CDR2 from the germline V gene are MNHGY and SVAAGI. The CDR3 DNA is TGTGCCAGCAGTTATTCGGTGGCTGGAGTTGTCTACGAGCAGTACTTC. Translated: CASSYSVAGVVYEQYF.

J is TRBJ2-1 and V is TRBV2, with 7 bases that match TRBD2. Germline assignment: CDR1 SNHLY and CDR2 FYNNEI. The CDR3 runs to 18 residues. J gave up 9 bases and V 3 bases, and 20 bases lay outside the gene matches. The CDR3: CASSEREKAPPVRGEQFF. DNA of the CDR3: TGTGCCAGCAGTGAGCGGGAGAAGGCCCCGCCTGTTAGGGGTGAGCAGTTCTTC.

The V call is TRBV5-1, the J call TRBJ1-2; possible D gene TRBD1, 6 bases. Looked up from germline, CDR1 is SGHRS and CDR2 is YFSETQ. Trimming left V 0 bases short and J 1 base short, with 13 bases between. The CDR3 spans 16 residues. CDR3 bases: TGCGCCAGCAGCTTGGGCGACAGGCCTTTTAACTATGGCTACACCTTC. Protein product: CASSLGDRPFNYGYTF.

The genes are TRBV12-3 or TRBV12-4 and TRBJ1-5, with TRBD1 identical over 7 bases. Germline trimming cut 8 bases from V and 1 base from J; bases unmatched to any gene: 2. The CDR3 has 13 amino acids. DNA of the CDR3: TGTGCCAGCGTAGGGGGCAGCAATCAGCCCCAGCATTTT. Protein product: CASVGGSNQPQHF.

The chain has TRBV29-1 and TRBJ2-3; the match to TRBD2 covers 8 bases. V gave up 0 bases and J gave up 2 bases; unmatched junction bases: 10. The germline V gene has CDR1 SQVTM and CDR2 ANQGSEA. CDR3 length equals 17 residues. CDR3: CSVEDGDTSGHTDTQYF. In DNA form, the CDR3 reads TGCAGCGTTGAAGATGGGGACACTAGCGGACACACAGATACGCAGTATTTT.

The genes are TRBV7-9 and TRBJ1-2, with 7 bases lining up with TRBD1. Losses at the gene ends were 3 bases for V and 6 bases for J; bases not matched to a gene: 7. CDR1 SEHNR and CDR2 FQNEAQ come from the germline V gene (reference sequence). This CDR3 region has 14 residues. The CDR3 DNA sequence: TGTGCCAGCAGCTTCGTAGAGGGGACAGATGGCTACACCTTC. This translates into CASSFVEGTDGYTF.

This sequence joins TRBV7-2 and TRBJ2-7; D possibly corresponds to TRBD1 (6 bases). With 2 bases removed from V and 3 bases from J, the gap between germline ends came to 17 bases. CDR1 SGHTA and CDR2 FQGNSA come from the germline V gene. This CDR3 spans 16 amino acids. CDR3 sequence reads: CASSLNTGPRGYEQYF. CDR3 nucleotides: TGTGCCAGCAGCTTAAACACAGGGCCCCGGGGCTACGAGCAGTACTTC.

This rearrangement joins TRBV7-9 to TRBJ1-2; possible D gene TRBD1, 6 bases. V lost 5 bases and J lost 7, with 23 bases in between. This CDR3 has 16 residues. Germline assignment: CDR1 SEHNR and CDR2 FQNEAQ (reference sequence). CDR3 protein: CASSLSNGGAFGGYTF. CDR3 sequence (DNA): TGTGCCAGCAGCCTATCCAACGGGGGCGCGTTTGGTGGCTACACCTTC.

Here the CDR3 DNA reads TGTGCCAGCAGCTCTTTCTGGGGAGAGCAGTACTTC. Translated: CASSSFWGEQYF. The rearrangement joins TRBV13 to TRBJ2-7; no clear D gene. Trimming cost V 4 bases and J 7 bases, with 11 bases left between them. The germline V gene encodes CDR1 PRHDT and CDR2 FYEKMQ (reference sequence). The CDR3 sequence is 12 residues long.

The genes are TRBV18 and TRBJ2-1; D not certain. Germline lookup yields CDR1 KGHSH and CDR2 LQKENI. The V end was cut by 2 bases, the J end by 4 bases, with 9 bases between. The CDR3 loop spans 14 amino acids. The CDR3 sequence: CASSPDSVYNEQFF. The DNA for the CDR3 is TGTGCCAGCTCACCAGATTCCGTTTACAATGAGCAGTTCTTC.

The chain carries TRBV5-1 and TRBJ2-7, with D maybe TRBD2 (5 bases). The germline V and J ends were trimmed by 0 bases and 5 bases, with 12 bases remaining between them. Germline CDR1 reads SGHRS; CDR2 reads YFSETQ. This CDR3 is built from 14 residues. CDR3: CASSLGGSVDEQYF. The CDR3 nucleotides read TGCGCCAGCAGCTTGGGTGGGAGTGTCGACGAGCAGTACTTC.

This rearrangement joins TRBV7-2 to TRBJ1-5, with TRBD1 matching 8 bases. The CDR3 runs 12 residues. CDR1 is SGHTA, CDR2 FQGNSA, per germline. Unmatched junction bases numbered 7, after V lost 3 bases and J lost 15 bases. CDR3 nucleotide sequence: TGTGCCAGCAGCTTGGGGACAGGTACCGTGCATTTT. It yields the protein CASSLGTGTVHF.

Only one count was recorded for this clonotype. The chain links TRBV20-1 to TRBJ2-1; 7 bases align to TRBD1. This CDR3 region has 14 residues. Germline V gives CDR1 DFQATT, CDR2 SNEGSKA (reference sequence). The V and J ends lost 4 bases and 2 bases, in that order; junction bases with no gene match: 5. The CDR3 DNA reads TGCAGTGCTACCGACAGGGCAACCTACAATGAGCAGTTCTTC. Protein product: CSATDRATYNEQFF.

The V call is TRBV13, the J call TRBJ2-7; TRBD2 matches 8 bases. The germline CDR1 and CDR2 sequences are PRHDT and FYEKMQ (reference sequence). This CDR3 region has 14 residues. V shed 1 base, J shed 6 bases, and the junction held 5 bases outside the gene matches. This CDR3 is CASSLDGGAGEQYF. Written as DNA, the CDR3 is TGTGCCAGCAGCTTAGACGGGGGGGCCGGCGAGCAGTACTTC.